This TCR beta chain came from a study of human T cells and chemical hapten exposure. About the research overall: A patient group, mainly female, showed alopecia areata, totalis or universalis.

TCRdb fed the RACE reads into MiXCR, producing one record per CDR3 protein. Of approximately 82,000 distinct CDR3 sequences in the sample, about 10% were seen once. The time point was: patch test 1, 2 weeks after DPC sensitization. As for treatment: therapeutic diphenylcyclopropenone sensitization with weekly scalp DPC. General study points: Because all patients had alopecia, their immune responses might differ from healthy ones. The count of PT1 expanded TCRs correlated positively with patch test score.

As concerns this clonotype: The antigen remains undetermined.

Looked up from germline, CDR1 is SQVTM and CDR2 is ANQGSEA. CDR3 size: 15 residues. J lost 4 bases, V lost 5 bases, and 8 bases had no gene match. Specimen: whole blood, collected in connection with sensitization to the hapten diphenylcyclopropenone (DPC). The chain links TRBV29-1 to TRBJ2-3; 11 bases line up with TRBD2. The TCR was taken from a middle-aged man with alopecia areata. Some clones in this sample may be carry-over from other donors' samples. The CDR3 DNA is TGCAGCGTTCCGCTAGCGGGAGGACAGGCAGATACGCAGTATTTT. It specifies CSVPLAGGQADTQYF.